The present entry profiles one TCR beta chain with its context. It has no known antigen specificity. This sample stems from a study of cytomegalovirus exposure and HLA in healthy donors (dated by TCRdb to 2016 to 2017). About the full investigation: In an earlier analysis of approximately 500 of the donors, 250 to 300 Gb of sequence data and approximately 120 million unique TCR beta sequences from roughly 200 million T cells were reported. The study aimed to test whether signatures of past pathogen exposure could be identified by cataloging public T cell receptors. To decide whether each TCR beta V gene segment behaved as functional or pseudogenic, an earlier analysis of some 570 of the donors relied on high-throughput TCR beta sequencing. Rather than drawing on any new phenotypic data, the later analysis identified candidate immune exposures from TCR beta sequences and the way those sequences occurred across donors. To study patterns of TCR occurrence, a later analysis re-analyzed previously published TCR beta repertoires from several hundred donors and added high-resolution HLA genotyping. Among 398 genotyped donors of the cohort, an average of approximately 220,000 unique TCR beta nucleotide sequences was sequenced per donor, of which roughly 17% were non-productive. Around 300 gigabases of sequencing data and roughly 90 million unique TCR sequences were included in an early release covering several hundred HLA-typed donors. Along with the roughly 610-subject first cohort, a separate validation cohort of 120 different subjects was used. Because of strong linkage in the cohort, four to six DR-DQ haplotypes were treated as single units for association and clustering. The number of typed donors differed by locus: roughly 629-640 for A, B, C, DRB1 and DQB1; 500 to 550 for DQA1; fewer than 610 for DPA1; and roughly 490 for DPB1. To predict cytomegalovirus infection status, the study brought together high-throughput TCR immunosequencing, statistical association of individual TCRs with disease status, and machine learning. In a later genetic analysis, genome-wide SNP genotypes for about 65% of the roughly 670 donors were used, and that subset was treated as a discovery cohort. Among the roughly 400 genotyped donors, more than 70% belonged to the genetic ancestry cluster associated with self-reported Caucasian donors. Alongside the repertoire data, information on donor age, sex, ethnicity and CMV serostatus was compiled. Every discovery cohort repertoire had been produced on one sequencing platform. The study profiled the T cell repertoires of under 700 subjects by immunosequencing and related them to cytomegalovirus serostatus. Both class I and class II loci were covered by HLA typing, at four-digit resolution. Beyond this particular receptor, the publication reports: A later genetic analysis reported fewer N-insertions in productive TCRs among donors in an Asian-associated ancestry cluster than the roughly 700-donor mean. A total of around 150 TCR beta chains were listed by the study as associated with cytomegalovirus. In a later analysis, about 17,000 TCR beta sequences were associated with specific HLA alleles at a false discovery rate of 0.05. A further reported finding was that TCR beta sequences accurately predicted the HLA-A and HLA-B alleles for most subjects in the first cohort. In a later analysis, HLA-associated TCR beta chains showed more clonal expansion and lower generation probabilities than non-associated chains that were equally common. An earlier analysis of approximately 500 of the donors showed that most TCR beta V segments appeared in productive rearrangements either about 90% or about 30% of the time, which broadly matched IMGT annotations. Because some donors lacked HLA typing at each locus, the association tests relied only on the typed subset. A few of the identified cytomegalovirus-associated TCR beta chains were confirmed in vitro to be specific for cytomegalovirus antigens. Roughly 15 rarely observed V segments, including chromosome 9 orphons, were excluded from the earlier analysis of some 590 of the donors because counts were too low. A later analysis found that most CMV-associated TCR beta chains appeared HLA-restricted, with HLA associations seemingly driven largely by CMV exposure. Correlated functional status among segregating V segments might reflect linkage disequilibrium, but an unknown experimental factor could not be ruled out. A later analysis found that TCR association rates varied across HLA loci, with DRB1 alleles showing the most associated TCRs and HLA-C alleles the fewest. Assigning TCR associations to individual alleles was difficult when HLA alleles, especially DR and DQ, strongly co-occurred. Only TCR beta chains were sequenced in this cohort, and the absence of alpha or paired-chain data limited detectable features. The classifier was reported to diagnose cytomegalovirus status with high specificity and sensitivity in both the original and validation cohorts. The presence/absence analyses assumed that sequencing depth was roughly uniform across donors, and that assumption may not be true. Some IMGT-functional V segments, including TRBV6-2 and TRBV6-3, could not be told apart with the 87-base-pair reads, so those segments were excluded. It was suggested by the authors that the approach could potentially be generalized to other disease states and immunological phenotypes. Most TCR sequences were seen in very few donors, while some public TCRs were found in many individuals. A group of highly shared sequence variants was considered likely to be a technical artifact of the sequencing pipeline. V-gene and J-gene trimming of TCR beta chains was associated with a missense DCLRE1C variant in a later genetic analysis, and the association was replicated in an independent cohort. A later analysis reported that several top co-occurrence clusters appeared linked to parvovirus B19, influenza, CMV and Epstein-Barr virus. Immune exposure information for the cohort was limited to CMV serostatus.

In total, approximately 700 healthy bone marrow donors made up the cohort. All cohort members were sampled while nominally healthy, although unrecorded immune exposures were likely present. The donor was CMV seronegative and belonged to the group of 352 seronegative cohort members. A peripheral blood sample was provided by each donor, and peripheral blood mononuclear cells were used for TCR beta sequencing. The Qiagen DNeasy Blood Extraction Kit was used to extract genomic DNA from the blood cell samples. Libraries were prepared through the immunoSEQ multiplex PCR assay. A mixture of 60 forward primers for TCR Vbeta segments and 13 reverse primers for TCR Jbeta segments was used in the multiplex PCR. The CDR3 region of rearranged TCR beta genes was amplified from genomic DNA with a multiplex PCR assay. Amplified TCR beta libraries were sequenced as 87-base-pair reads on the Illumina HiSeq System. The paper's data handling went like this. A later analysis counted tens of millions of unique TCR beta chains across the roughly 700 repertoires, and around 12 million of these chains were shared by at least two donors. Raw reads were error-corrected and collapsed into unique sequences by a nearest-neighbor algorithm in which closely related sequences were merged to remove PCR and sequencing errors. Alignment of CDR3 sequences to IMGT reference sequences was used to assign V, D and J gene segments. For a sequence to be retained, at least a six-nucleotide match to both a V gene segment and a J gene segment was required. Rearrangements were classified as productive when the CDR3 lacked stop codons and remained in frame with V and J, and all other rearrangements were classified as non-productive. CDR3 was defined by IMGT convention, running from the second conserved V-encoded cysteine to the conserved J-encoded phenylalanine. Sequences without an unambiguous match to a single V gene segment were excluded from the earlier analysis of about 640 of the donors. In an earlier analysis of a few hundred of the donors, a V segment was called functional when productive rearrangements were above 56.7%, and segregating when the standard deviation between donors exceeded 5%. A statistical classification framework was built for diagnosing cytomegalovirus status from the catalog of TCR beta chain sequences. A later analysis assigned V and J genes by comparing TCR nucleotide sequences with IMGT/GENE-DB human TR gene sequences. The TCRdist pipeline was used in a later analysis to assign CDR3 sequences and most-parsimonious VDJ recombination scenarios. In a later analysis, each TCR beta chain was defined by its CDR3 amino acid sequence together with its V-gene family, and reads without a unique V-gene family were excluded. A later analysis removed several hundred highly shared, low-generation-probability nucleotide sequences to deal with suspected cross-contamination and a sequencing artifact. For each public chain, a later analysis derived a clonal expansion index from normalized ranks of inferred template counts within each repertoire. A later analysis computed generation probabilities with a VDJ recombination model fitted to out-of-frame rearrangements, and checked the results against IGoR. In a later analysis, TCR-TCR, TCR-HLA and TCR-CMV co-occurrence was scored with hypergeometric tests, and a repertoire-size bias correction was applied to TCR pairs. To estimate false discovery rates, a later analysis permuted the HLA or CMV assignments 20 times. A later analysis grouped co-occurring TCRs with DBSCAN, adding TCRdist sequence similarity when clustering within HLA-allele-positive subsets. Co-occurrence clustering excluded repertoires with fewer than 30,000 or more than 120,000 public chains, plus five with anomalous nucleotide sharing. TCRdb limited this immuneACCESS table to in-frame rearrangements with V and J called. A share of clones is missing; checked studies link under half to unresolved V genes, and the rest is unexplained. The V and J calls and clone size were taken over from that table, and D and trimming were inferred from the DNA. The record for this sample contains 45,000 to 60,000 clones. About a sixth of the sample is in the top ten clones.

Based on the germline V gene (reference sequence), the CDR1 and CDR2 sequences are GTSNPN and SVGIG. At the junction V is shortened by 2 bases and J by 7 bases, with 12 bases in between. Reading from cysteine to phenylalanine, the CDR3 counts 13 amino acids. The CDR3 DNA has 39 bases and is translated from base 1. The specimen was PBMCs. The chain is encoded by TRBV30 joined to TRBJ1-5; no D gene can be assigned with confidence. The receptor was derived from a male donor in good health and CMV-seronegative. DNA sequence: TGTGCCTGGAGTCTCGGGGTAGGGCAGCCCCAGCATTTT. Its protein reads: CAWSLGVGQPQHF.